The 11 T cell receptor beta chains in this list originate from one sample, sequenced in a study of blood T cell repertoires in COVID-19. The table came from immunoSEQ multiplex PCR; TCRdb's copy has only in-frame clones and leaves some out. Of 380,000 or so clones listed, approximately 90% were seen once; the top ten hold about 0.89%. The sample was PBMCs or T cells enriched from blood (not recorded which). These TCRs come from a woman aged 25 to 45 with acute COVID-19.

This chain connects TRBV30 to TRBJ1-2; 10 bases match TRBD1. CDR3 length: 15 amino acids. The ends lost 4 bases at V and 4 bases at J; junction bases unmatched: 9. Germline values: CDR1 GTSNPN, CDR2 SVGIG (reference sequence). CDR3 DNA sequence: TGTGCCTGGACCCTGACAGGGGGCGAGGGCTATGGCTACACCTTC. It is translated as CAWTLTGGEGYGYTF. Drawing the rest from reference TRBV30 and TRBJ1-2, the complete variable domain is SQTIHQWPATLVQPVGSPLSLECTVEGTSNPNLYWYRQAAGRGLQLLFYSVGIGQISSEVPQNLSASRPQDRQFILSSKKLLLSDSGFYLCAWTLTGGEGYGYTFGSGTRLTVV.

The chain couples TRBV2 to TRBJ1-2, with a tentative D call TRBD1 (6 bases). The CDR3 is 13 amino acids. Trimming stripped 4 bases from V and 8 bases from J, with 14 bases between. Germline V gives CDR1 SNHLY, CDR2 FYNNEI. CDR3 sequence reads: CASSATGPVGYTF. The CDR3 nucleotides are TGTGCCAGCAGTGCGACAGGCCCCGTAGGCTACACCTTC. The complete variable domain, with remaining parts taken from reference TRBV2 and TRBJ1-2, reads EPEVTQTPSHQVTQMGQEVILRCVPISNHLYFYWYRQILGQKVEFLVSFYNNEISEKSEIFDDQFSVERPDGSNFTLKIRSTKLEDSAMYFCASSATGPVGYTFGSGTRLTVV.

This CDR3 is CASSPSLPGQAPDYGYTF. As DNA, the CDR3 is TGTGCCAGCAGCCCCAGCCTGCCGGGACAGGCCCCAGACTATGGCTACACCTTC. The chain recombines TRBV13 with TRBJ1-2, with 8 bases matching TRBD1. CDR1 and CDR2 from the germline V gene are PRHDT and FYEKMQ (reference sequence). The CDR3 runs to 18 residues. With 5 bases clipped from V and 3 bases from J, the junction kept 17 bases outside the gene matches.

This rearrangement joins TRBV19 to TRBJ1-5; no firm D call. With 2 bases removed from V and 3 bases from J, the gap between germline ends came to 14 bases. Germline CDR1 is LNHDA and CDR2 is SQIVND (reference sequence). CDR3 length equals 16 residues. The CDR3 reads CASSITGGGINQPQHF. The CDR3 DNA reads TGTGCCAGTAGTATAACGGGAGGTGGCATCAATCAGCCCCAGCATTTT.

The rearrangement links TRBV12-5 to TRBJ2-3, with 8 bases matching TRBD2. Germline V CDR1 and CDR2: LGHNT, FRNRAP. The ends lost 1 base at V and 0 bases at J; junction bases unmatched: 9. The CDR3 covers 18 residues. The CDR3 region is CASGLGLSGGLSTDTQYF. Here the CDR3 DNA reads TGTGCTAGTGGTTTGGGTCTAAGCGGGGGCCTTAGCACAGATACGCAGTATTTT.

The rearrangement joins TRBV3-1 (or the pseudogene TRBV3-2) to TRBJ2-7; D is possibly TRBD1 (6 bases). The CDR3 is 16 amino acids. Trimming took 4 bases from V and 3 from J, leaving 19 bases between them. Germline V gene lookup returns CDR1 LGHDT and CDR2 YNNKEL (reference sequence). The CDR3 nucleotides read TGTGCCAGCAGCCGTAATGATCCGGGACACATCTACGAGCAGTACTTC. Translating it yields CASSRNDPGHIYEQYF.

This rearrangement joins TRBV5-6 to TRBJ1-6; 9 bases align to TRBD1. This CDR3 spans 17 amino acids. V lost 3 bases and J lost 4; bases outside the gene matches: 8. CDR1 and CDR2 from the germline V gene are SGHDT and YYEEEE. In DNA form, the CDR3 reads TGTGCCAGCAGCTGGATCACAGGGGGCGCGTATAATTCACCCCTCCACTTT. Its protein is CASSWITGGAYNSPLHF.

CDR3 protein: CSASTRQGGTEAFF. The CDR3 region has the DNA TGCAGTGCTAGTACGCGACAGGGGGGGACTGAAGCTTTCTTT. The rearrangement uses TRBV20-1 and TRBJ1-1; the match to TRBD1 covers 9 bases. CDR3 length equals 14 residues. Germline V gene sequence: CDR1 DFQATT, CDR2 SNEGSKA (reference sequence). Trimming took 3 bases from V and 5 from J; bases not matched to a gene: 7.

With respect to this clone: The same CDR3 is also encoded by other DNA sequences in this sample. The chain recombines TRBV5-1 with TRBJ1-1; 7 positions match TRBD1. V dropped 4 bases and J dropped 0; count of bases not matched to a gene: 3. Germline V lookup: CDR1 SGHRS, CDR2 YFSETQ. The CDR3 consists of 14 residues. CDR3 loop: CASSRDSLNTEAFF. The CDR3 bases are TGCGCCAGCAGCCGGGACAGTCTGAACACTGAAGCTTTCTTT.

V and J are TRBV11-2 and TRBJ2-7; no clear D gene. V lost 5 bases to trimming and J lost 3 bases, with 5 bases between them. The CDR3 covers 11 residues. The germline CDR1 and CDR2 sequences are SGHAT and FQNNGV. CDR3 DNA: TGTGCCAGCAGCGCACACTACGAGCAGTACTTC. Protein: CASSAHYEQYF. The full variable domain, with the rest looked up from reference TRBV11-2 and TRBJ2-7, is EAGVAQSPRYKIIEKRQSVAFWCNPISGHATLYWYQQILGQGPKLLIQFQNNGVVDDSQLPKDRFSAERLKGVDSTLKIQPAKLEDSAVYLCASSAHYEQYFGPGTRLTVT.

The chain has TRBV27 and TRBJ2-7, with D unclear. CDR1 is MNHEY and CDR2 is SMNVEV in the germline V gene (reference sequence). The length of the CDR3 is 14 residues. Trimming left V 5 bases short and J 2 bases short, with 13 bases between. Written as DNA, the CDR3 is TGTGCCAGCAGTGCCCTGACACAGCCCTACGAGCAGTACTTC. Its protein product is CASSALTQPYEQYF.